The 2 T cell receptor beta chains listed next were all sequenced from one sample in a study of T cells in localized non-small cell lung cancer. Only in-frame clones appear in the TCRdb table, and some are missing; sequencing was by immunoSEQ multiplex PCR. The table has about 3,000 clones, roughly 25% seen once. Material: lung tumor tissue, obtained before any cancer treatment. These receptors were collected from a man between 40 and 70 years old with stage III lung adenocarcinoma.

The chain couples TRBV19 to TRBJ1-4, with D unresolved. Germline CDR1 and CDR2: LNHDA and SQIVND (reference sequence). Trimming took off 6 bases at V and 8 bases at J, with 16 bases between the two ends. This CDR3 contains 14 residues. CDR3 sequence reads: CASSLGAPPEKLFF. CDR3 in DNA: TGTGCCAGTAGCCTGGGTGCTCCCCCGGAAAAACTGTTTTTT.

This clone was detected a few times. The genes are TRBV9 and TRBJ2-7; D uncertain. The germline V gene encodes CDR1 SGDLS and CDR2 YYNGEE. The CDR3 loop spans 13 amino acids. V was trimmed by 3 bases and J by 6 bases, leaving 13 bases between them. Here the CDR3 reads CASSGAAPGEQYF. For the CDR3, the DNA is TGTGCCAGCAGCGGGGCAGCACCCGGCGAGCAGTACTTC.